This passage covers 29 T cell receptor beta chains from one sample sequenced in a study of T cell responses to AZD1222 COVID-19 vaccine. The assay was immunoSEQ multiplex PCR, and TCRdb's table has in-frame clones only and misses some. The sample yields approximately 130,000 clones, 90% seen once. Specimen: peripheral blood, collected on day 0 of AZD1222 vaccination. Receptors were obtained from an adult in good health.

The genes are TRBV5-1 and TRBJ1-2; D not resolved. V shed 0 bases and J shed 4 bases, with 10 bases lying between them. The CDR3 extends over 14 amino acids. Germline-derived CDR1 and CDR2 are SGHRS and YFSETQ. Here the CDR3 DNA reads TGCGCCAGCAGCTTGGACGGGGTCCTCTATGGCTACACCTTC. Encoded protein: CASSLDGVLYGYTF.

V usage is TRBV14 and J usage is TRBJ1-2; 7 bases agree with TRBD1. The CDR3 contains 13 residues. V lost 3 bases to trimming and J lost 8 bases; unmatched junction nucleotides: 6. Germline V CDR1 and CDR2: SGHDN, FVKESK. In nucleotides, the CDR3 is TGTGCCAGCAGCCACGCAGGGGGAGGGGGCTACACCTTC. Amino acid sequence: CASSHAGGGGYTF.

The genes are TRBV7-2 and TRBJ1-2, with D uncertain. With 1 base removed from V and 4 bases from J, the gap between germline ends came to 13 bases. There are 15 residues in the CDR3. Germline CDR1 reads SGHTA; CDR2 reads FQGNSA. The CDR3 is CASSLDAGSPYGYTF. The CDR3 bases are TGTGCCAGCAGCTTAGATGCCGGCTCACCCTATGGCTACACCTTC.

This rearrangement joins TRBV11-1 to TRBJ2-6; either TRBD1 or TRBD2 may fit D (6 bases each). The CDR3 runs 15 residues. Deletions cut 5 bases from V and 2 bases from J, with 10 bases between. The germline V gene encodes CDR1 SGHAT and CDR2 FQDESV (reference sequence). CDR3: CASSKGGAGANVLTF. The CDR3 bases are TGTGCCAGCAGCAAGGGGGGCGCTGGGGCCAACGTCCTGACTTTC.

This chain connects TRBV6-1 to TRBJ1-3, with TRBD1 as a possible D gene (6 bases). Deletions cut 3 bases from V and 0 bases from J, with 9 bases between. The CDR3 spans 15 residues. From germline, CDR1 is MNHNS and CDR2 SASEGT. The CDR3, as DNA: TGTGCCAGCAGTGAGAGGGGGAGCTCTGGAAACACCATATATTTT. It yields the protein CASSERGSSGNTIYF.

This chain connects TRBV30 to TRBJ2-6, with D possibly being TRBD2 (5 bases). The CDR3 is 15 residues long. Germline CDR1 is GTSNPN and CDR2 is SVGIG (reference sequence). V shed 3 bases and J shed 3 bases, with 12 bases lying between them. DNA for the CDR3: TGTGCCTGGAGAGAAACCGGGATTGGGGCCAACGTCCTGACTTTC. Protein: CAWRETGIGANVLTF.

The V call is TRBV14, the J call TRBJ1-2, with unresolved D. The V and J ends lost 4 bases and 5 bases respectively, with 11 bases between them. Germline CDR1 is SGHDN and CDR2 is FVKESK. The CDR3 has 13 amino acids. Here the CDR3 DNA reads TGTGCCAGCAGCCCGGACCCCAGATATGGCTACACCTTC. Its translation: CASSPDPRYGYTF.

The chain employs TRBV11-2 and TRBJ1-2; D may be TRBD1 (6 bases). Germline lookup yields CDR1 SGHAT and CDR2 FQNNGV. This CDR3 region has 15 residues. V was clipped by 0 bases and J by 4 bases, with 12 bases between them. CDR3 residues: CASSLDPGAIYGYTF. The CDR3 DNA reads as TGTGCCAGCAGCTTAGATCCGGGGGCGATCTATGGCTACACCTTC.

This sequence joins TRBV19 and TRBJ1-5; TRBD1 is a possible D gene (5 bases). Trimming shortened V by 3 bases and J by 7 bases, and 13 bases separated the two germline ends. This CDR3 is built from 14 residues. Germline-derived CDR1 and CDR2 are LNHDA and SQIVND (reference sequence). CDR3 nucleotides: TGTGCCAGTAGTATCGACAGCTCTATACAGCCCCAGCATTTT. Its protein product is CASSIDSSIQPQHF.

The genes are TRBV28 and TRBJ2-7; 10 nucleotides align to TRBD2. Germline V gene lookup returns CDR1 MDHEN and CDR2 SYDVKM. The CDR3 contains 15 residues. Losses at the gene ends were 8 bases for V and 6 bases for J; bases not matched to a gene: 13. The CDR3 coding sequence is TGTGCCAGCTCATCGGTTACTAGCGGGAACGTCGAGCAGTACTTC. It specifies CASSSVTSGNVEQYF.

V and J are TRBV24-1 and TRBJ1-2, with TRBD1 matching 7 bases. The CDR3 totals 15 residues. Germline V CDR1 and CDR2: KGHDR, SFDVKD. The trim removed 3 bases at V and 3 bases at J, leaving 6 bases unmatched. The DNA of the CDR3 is TGTGCCACCAGTGATAGGGGGCAGGGTGACTATGGCTACACCTTC. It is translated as CATSDRGQGDYGYTF.

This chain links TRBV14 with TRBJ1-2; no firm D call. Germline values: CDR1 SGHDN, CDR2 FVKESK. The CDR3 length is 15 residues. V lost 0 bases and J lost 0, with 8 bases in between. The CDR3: CASSQDLLTNYGYTF. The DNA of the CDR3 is TGTGCCAGCAGCCAAGATTTGCTAACTAACTATGGCTACACCTTC.

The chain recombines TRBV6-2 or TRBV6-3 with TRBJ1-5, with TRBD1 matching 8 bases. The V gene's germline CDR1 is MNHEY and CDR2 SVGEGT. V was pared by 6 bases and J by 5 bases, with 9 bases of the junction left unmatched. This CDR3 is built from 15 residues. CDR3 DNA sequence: TGTGCCAGCAGCCGAGCGGACAGGGCGCATCAGCCCCAGCATTTT. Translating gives CASSRADRAHQPQHF.

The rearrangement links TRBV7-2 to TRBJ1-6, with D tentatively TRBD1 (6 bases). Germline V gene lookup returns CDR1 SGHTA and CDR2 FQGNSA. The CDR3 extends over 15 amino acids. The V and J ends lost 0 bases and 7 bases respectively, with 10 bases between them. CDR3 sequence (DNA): TGTGCCAGCAGCTTAGCTGGGGGCCAGAATTCACCCCTCCACTTT. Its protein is CASSLAGGQNSPLHF. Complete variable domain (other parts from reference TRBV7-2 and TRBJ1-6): GAGVSQSPSNKVTEKGKDVELRCDPISGHTALYWYRQSLGQGLEFLIYFQGNSAPDKSGLPSDRFSAERTGGSVSTLTIQRTQQEDSAVYLCASSLAGGQNSPLHFGNGTRLTVT.

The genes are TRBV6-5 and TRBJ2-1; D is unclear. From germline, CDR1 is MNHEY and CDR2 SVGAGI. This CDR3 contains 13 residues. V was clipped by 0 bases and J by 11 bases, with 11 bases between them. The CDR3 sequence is CASSYSDRQQQFF. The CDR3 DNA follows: TGTGCCAGCAGTTACTCGGACCGTCAGCAGCAGTTCTTC.

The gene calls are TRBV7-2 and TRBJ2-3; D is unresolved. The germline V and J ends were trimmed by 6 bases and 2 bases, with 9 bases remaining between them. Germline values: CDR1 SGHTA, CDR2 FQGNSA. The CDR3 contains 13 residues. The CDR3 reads CASRPRTTDTQYF. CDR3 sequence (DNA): TGTGCCAGCAGGCCCAGGACCACAGATACGCAGTATTTT.

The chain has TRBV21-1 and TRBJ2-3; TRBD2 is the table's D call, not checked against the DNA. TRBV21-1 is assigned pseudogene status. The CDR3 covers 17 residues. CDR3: CASSKEGKRGSTDTQYF. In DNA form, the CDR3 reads TGTGCCAGCAGCAAAGAGGGCAAGCGGGGCAGCACAGATACGCAGTATTTT.

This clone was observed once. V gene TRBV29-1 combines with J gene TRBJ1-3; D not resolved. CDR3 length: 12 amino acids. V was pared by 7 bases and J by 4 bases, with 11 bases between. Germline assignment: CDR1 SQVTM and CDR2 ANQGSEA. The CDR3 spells CSAVGGGNTIYF. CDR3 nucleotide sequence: TGCAGCGCCGTCGGAGGAGGAAACACCATATATTTT.

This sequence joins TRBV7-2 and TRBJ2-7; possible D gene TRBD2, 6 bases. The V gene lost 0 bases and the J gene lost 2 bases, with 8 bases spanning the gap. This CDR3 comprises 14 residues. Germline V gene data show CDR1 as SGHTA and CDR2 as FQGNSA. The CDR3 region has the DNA TGTGCCAGCAGCTTAGCGGGGGGACCCTACGAGCAGTACTTC. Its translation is CASSLAGGPYEQYF.

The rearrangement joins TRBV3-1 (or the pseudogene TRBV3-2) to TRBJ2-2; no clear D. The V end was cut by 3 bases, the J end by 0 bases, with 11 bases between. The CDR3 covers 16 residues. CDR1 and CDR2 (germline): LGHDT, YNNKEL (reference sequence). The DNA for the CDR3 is TGTGCCAGCAGCCAGATATTACTGTCGAACACCGGGGAGCTGTTTTTT. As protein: CASSQILLSNTGELFF.

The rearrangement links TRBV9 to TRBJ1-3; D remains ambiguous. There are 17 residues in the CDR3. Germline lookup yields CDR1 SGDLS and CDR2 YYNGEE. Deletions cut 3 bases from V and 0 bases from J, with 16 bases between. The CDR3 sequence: CASSGGGGFSSGNTIYF. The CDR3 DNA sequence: TGTGCCAGCAGCGGAGGCGGAGGGTTCAGCTCTGGAAACACCATATATTTT.

CDR3 DNA: TGTGCCACTAAACAGGGGATCGTAACTGGCTACACCTTC. Its translation: CATKQGIVTGYTF. V usage is TRBV6-5 and J usage is TRBJ1-2; the match to TRBD1 covers 7 bases. The CDR3 has 13 residues. In germline, CDR1 is MNHEY, CDR2 SVGAGI. The junction had 12 bases not matched to a gene; V was cut back by 10 bases and J by 7 bases.

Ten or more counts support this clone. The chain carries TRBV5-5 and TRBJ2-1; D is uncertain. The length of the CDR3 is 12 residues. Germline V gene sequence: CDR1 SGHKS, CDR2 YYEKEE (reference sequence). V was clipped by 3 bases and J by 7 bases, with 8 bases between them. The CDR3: CASSSSGNEQFF. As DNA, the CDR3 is TGTGCCAGCAGCTCCTCCGGTAATGAGCAGTTCTTC.

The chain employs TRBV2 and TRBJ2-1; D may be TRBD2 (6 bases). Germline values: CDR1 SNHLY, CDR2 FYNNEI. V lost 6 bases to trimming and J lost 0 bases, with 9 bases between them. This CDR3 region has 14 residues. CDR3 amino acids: CASRGTPSYNEQFF. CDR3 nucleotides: TGTGCCAGCAGGGGGACTCCCTCCTACAATGAGCAGTTCTTC. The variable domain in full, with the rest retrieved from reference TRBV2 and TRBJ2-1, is EPEVTQTPSHQVTQMGQEVILRCVPISNHLYFYWYRQILGQKVEFLVSFYNNEISEKSEIFDDQFSVERPDGSNFTLKIRSTKLEDSAMYFCASRGTPSYNEQFFGPGTRLTVL.

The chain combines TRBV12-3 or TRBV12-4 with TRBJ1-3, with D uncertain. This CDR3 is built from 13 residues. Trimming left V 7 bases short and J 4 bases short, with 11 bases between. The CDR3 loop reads CASTQVGGNTIYF. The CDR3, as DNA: TGTGCCAGCACCCAAGTGGGGGGAAACACCATATATTTT.

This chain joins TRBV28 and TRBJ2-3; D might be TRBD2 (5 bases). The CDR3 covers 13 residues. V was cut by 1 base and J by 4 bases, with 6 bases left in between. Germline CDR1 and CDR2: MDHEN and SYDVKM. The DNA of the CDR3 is TGTGCCAGCAGTTTATCTAGCCCAGATACGCAGTATTTT. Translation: CASSLSSPDTQYF.

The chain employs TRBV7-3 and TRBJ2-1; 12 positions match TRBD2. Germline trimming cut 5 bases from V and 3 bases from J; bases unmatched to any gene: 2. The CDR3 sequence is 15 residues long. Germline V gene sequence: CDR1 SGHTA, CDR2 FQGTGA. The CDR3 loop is CASSILAGGYNEQFF. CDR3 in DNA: TGTGCCAGCAGCATACTAGCGGGGGGCTACAATGAGCAGTTCTTC.

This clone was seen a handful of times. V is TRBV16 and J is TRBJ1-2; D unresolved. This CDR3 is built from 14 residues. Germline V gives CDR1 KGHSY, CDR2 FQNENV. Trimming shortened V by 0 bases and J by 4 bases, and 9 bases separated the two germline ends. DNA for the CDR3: TGTGCCAGCAGCCAATCTTCAGGCCTCTATGGCTACACCTTC. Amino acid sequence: CASSQSSGLYGYTF.

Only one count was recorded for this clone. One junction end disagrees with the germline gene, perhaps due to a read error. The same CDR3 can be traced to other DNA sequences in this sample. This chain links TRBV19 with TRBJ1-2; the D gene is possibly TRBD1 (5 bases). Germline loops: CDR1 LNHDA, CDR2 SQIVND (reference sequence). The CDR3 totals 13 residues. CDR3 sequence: CASSTGSNYGYTF. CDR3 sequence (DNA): TGTGCTAGTAGCACAGGATCTAACTATGGCTACACCTTC.